This T cell receptor beta chain derives from a study of blood T cell repertoires in COVID-19. Germline assignment: CDR1 LNHDA and CDR2 SQIVND (reference sequence). Trimming took off 4 bases at V and 4 bases at J, with 10 bases between the two ends. The CDR3 spans 13 residues. This table comes from immunoSEQ multiplex PCR, and its TCRdb copy is limited to in-frame clones, with some not included. The sample records approximately 210,000 clones, 75% to 90% being singletons. Sequencing was carried out using peripheral blood. The V gene is TRBV19, the J gene TRBJ1-2; no clear D gene. The source is a woman in her sixties or seventies with active or convalescent COVID-19. In DNA form, the CDR3 reads TGTGCCAGTAGTAAGCCCCCAACCTATGGCTACACCTTC. The encoded protein is CASSKPPTYGYTF.